This T cell receptor (beta chain) was observed in a study of early T cells in non-severe SARS-CoV-2 infection. This CDR3 is built from 15 residues. Trimming took 6 bases from V and 2 from J, leaving 16 bases between them. Germline loops: CDR1 MDHEN, CDR2 SYDVKM. This clonotype was seen repeatedly, ten times or more. A single record per CDR3 protein comes from TCRdb applying MiXCR to the 5' RACE reads. This table holds tens of thousands of distinct CDR3 sequences, less than 15% found once. The TCR was taken from an adult who was a healthcare worker with PCR-confirmed SARS-CoV-2 infection or an uninfected control (not recorded which). The gene calls are TRBV28 and TRBJ1-1, with unresolved D. Source material: whole blood. Written as DNA, the CDR3 is TGTGCCAGCAGCGAAAATCTGGGAGTTAACACTGAAGCTTTCTTT. Its translation is CASSENLGVNTEAFF.